This T cell receptor (beta chain) was observed in a study of identical twins. Study observations and caveats: Whereas memory repertoires showed no such difference, abundant cord blood beta clonotypes carried fewer insertions.

The germline V gene has CDR1 ENHRY and CDR2 SYGVKD. The CDR3 is 13 amino acids. V was clipped by 6 bases and J by 2 bases; unmatched bases: 1. Comment on this clonotype: Its antigen is unidentified.

TCRdb re-called the 5' RACE reads with MiXCR, one entry per CDR3 protein. The table has about 720,000 distinct CDR3 sequences, approximately 18% seen once. The sample was also reused in another study, on T cells expressing NK-cell markers. That source reports: Beta-chain profiling covered CD3+CD56+NKG2C+, CD3+CD56+NKG2C- and CD3+CD56-NKG2C+ sorted subsets. Roughly 1.0-7.0% of CD8+ T cells in roughly six donors belonged to dominant NKG2C+ clonotypes. The study did not resolve the HCMV specificity of expanded NKG2C+ T cell clones.

The chain links TRBV10-3 to TRBJ1-5; 7 positions match TRBD1. This clonotype was sampled from a woman under 30 in good health. The sequencing sample was made of PBMCs. The CDR3 coding sequence is TGTGCCATCAGAGGGACAGGCAATCAGCCCCAGCATTTT. Its translation: CAIRGTGNQPQHF.